The entry below describes one T cell receptor beta chain. The germline gives CDR1 LNHDA, CDR2 SQIVND (reference sequence). This CDR3 has 19 residues. V was pared by 1 base and J by 6 bases, with 18 bases of the junction left unmatched. This sample was included in a study of blood T cell repertoires in COVID-19. Study-wide context: Collection of acute and convalescent COVID-19 samples took place in the United States, Italy and Spain. Sources were T cells, B-cell-depleted T cells, or PBMCs; the material itself was cDNA or gDNA.

In the authors' workflow: From reference gene primer amplification, estimates of nucleated cell counts were derived. Clones were read by immunoSEQ multiplex PCR, and TCRdb kept only the in-frame ones, dropping some. The DNA gave D and trimming, while V, J and clone size come from that table. The table has about 53,000 clones, 87% seen once. The chain couples TRBV19 to TRBJ2-1; 7 bases line up with TRBD2. This TCR was recovered from a man aged 50-60 years with acute or convalescent COVID-19. Sequencing used peripheral blood. The CDR3 loop reads CASSIATSATGGRFNEQFF. The CDR3 DNA reads TGTGCCAGTAGTATAGCCACTAGCGCTACGGGAGGTAGATTCAATGAGCAGTTCTTC.